This TCR beta chain came from a study of blood T cell repertoires in COVID-19. Assay used: immunoSEQ multiplex PCR; TCRdb lists only in-frame clones, some missing. Counted here are roughly 400,000 clones, 89% occurring once; the ten biggest clones make up about 1.7%. Donors were grouped by their self-reported clinical history. The clonotype originates from a woman aged 25 to 39 who had recovered from COVID-19. Specimen: PBMCs or T cells enriched from blood (not recorded which).

CDR3 region: CASSFLTDYGYTF. The CDR3 nucleotides are TGTGCCAGCAGTTTTCTAACAGACTATGGCTACACCTTC. V and J are TRBV12-3 or TRBV12-4 and TRBJ1-2, with D hard to call. V was clipped by 3 bases and J by 3 bases, with 8 bases between them. The CDR3 is 13 residues long.